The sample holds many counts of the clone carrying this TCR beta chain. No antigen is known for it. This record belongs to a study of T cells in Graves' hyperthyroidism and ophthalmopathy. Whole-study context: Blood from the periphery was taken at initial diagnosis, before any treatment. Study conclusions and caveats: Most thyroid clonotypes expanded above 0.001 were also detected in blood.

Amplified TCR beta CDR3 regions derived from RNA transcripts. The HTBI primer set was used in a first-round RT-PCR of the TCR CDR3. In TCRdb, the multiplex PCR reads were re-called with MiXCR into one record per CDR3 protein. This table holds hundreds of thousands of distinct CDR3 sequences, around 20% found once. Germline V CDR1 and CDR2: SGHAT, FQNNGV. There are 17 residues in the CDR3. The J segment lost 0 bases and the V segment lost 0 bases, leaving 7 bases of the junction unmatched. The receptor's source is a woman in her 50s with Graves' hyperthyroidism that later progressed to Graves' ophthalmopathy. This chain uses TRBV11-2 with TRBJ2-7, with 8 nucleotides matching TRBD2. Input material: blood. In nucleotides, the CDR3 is TGTGCCAGCAGCTTAGACGGGGGACTAGGCCACTCCTACGAGCAGTACTTC. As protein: CASSLDGGLGHSYEQYF. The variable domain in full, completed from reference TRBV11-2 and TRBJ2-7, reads EAGVAQSPRYKIIEKRQSVAFWCNPISGHATLYWYQQILGQGPKLLIQFQNNGVVDDSQLPKDRFSAERLKGVDSTLKIQPAKLEDSAVYLCASSLDGGLGHSYEQYFGPGTRLTVT.